One and the same sample provided the 30 T cell receptor beta chains below, sequenced in a study of blood T cell repertoires in COVID-19. Profiled with immunoSEQ multiplex PCR; TCRdb holds only in-frame clones, not every one. The table shows tens of thousands of clones, with about 86% occurring only once. The sequencing input was peripheral blood. These receptors were taken from a woman of 80 years or more in a cohort sampled during active or convalescent COVID-19.

CDR3 sequence: CASSEIGGSNEQFF. The CDR3 bases are TGTGCCAGCAGTGAAATCGGGGGGTCGAATGAGCAGTTCTTC. V gene TRBV6-1 combines with J gene TRBJ2-1, with 7 bases fitting TRBD2. The CDR3 runs to 14 residues. From germline, CDR1 is MNHNS and CDR2 SASEGT. V was pared by 2 bases and J by 7 bases, with 5 bases of the junction left unmatched.

The chain carries TRBV20-1 and TRBJ2-5, with D possibly TRBD2 on 6 matching bases. Between the trimmed V and J ends, which lost 8 bases and 1 base, there was a span of 8 bases. The CDR3 length is 11 residues. Germline loops: CDR1 DFQATT, CDR2 SNEGSKA (reference sequence). The chain's CDR3 is CSPEGQETQYF. The CDR3 DNA follows: TGCAGTCCGGAGGGCCAAGAGACCCAGTACTTC.

This CDR3 reads CAIRSTTEHGNTIYF. The CDR3 nucleotides are TGTGCCATCAGAAGCACGACAGAACATGGAAACACCATATATTTT. The chain has TRBV10-3 and TRBJ1-3; D perhaps matches TRBD1 (5 bases). This CDR3 contains 15 residues. The V end was cut by 6 bases, the J end by 3 bases, with 15 bases between. Germline values: CDR1 ENHRY, CDR2 SYGVKD.

This clone was seen only a few times. The chain combines TRBV12-3 or TRBV12-4 with TRBJ1-3; D is unresolved. CDR3 size: 11 residues. Trimming pared 3 bases from V and 6 bases from J, leaving 3 bases between. The DNA of the CDR3 is TGTGCCAGCAGTTTCCAAAACACCATATATTTT. Amino acids: CASSFQNTIYF.

The chain employs TRBV6-1 and TRBJ1-1; maybe TRBD1 (5 bases). V was pared by 0 bases and J by 6 bases, with 8 bases between. Germline assignment: CDR1 MNHNS and CDR2 SASEGT. CDR3 length: 13 residues. CDR3 sequence reads: CASSEAPGSEAFF. The CDR3 nucleotides are TGTGCCAGCAGTGAAGCACCAGGGTCTGAAGCTTTCTTT.

The V gene is TRBV7-9, the J gene TRBJ2-2; D perhaps matches TRBD1 (6 bases). The germline V and J ends were trimmed by 5 bases and 2 bases, with 9 bases remaining between them. The CDR3 sequence is 14 residues long. The germline gives CDR1 SEHNR, CDR2 FQNEAQ (reference sequence). CDR3 sequence: CASSRTDNTGELFF. The CDR3 DNA reads TGTGCCAGCAGCCGGACAGACAACACCGGGGAGCTGTTTTTT.

The chain uses TRBV11-3 and TRBJ2-3; TRBD1 is a possible D gene (5 bases). The CDR3 consists of 11 residues. The germline gives CDR1 SGHNT, CDR2 YENEEA. The V and J ends lost 6 bases and 7 bases respectively, with 8 bases between them. Here the CDR3 DNA reads TGTGCCAGCAGAAAGGGGAATACGCAGTATTTT. It codes for CASRKGNTQYF.

The chain employs TRBV19 and TRBJ1-5; D remains unclear. Per the germline V gene, CDR1 is LNHDA and CDR2 is SQIVND (reference sequence). Trimming stripped 6 bases from V and 9 bases from J, with 21 bases between. The CDR3 loop spans 15 amino acids. CDR3 amino acids: CASSSFDGRRLPQHF. In DNA, the CDR3 is TGTGCCAGTAGCAGCTTTGATGGCAGGCGTTTGCCCCAGCATTTT.

This clone was counted only a few times. The chain has TRBV24-1 and TRBJ2-1; 8 nucleotides align to TRBD2. Unmatched junction bases numbered 5, after V lost 4 bases and J lost 10 bases. CDR1 is KGHDR, CDR2 SFDVKD, per germline. The CDR3 is made up of 13 amino acids. Written as DNA, the CDR3 is TGTGCCACCAGTGAGGGGACTAGTTACGAGCAGTTCTTC. Its translation: CATSEGTSYEQFF.

The gene calls are TRBV5-1 and TRBJ1-1, with 7 bases identical to TRBD1. Germline V gene lookup returns CDR1 SGHRS and CDR2 YFSETQ. This CDR3 has 15 amino acids. V lost 0 bases and J lost 5; bases outside the gene matches: 7. CDR3 amino acids: CASSLVSGGRTEAFF. CDR3 sequence (DNA): TGCGCCAGCAGCTTGGTTTCAGGGGGTAGGACTGAAGCTTTCTTT. Full variable domain (remainder filled in from reference TRBV5-1 and TRBJ1-1): KAGVTQTPRYLIKTRGQQVTLSCSPISGHRSVSWYQQTPGQGLQFLFEYFSETQRNKGNFPGRFSGRQFSNSRSEMNVSTLELGDSALYLCASSLVSGGRTEAFFGQGTRLTVV.

Here the CDR3 DNA reads TGTGCCAGCAATCCCGGGACAGGGGAGGAAAAACTGTTTTTT. Translation: CASNPGTGEEKLFF. The V and J genes are TRBV2 and TRBJ1-4; 10 bases line up with TRBD1. The ends lost 7 bases at V and 8 bases at J; junction bases unmatched: 7. Germline V gene sequence: CDR1 SNHLY, CDR2 FYNNEI. The CDR3 length is 14 residues.

DNA of the CDR3: TGTGCCAGCCTAAACGGAGGGGCGCTGGGCACTGAAGCTTTCTTT. It specifies CASLNGGALGTEAFF. The rearrangement links TRBV28 to TRBJ1-1, with D possibly TRBD1 on 5 matching bases. The CDR3 consists of 15 residues. Trimming took off 8 bases at V and 4 bases at J, with 20 bases between the two ends. Looked up from germline, CDR1 is MDHEN and CDR2 is SYDVKM.

CDR3 sequence reads: CASSSNRGTNEKLFF. The CDR3 coding sequence is TGTGCCAGCTCGTCGAACAGGGGAACTAATGAAAAACTGTTTTTT. The chain joins TRBV18 to TRBJ1-4, with TRBD1 matching 7 bases. The CDR3 contains 15 residues. The germline V gene has CDR1 KGHSH and CDR2 LQKENI. V dropped 6 bases and J dropped 1; count of bases not matched to a gene: 5.

This sequence joins TRBV28 and TRBJ1-1, with TRBD1 matching over 11 bases. V lost 4 bases, J lost 4 bases, and 5 bases stayed unmatched. CDR1 is MDHEN, CDR2 SYDVKM, per germline. CDR3 length: 15 amino acids. The CDR3 DNA sequence: TGTGCCAGCAGTTCTGGACAGGGGGCTACCACTGAAGCTTTCTTT. This gives the protein CASSSGQGATTEAFF.

V and J are TRBV28 and TRBJ2-1; 7 bases match TRBD2. This CDR3 is 15 amino acids long. The germline V gene has CDR1 MDHEN and CDR2 SYDVKM. The V gene end was trimmed by 7 bases and the J gene end by 7 bases; junction bases not matched to a gene: 13. The CDR3 sequence: CASTPWREGRNEQFF. The CDR3 DNA reads TGTGCCAGCACCCCCTGGAGGGAGGGGAGGAATGAGCAGTTCTTC.

The rearrangement joins TRBV1 to TRBJ1-5; no check of the table's D call, TRBD1, against the DNA was made. TRBV1 is an annotated pseudogene. This CDR3 contains 20 residues. The CDR3 spells CTSSLDYPGQLQYSNQPQHF. The CDR3 nucleotides read TGCACCAGCAGCCTAGATTACCCCGGACAGCTTCAATATAGCAATCAGCCCCAGCATTTT.

The chain recombines TRBV3-1 (or the pseudogene TRBV3-2) with TRBJ2-1; 11 bases map to TRBD2. Germline V gene lookup returns CDR1 LGHDT and CDR2 YNNKEL (reference sequence). The length of the CDR3 is 17 residues. The trim removed 5 bases at V and 5 bases at J, leaving 11 bases unmatched. The CDR3 coding sequence is TGTGCCAGCAGCTCCAGGACTAGCGGGTCGGGACACAATGAGCAGTTCTTC. It specifies CASSSRTSGSGHNEQFF.

The chain uses TRBV10-3 and TRBJ1-5, with 10 bases matching TRBD1. V dropped 3 bases and J dropped 2; count of bases not matched to a gene: 10. This CDR3 is built from 18 residues. The V gene's germline CDR1 is ENHRY and CDR2 SYGVKD. CDR3: CAISELDRGVGGNQPQHF. The CDR3 DNA reads TGTGCCATCAGTGAATTGGACAGGGGGGTCGGTGGCAATCAGCCCCAGCATTTT.

V and J are TRBV6-1 and TRBJ1-2; 9 positions match TRBD1. This CDR3 has 16 amino acids. V was pared by 1 base and J by 4 bases, with 7 bases of the junction left unmatched. CDR1 is MNHNS and CDR2 is SASEGT in the germline V gene. The CDR3 loop is CASSEEGQGFGYGYTF. For the CDR3, the DNA is TGTGCCAGCAGTGAAGAGGGACAGGGCTTCGGCTATGGCTACACCTTC.

The chain employs TRBV12-3 or TRBV12-4 and TRBJ1-3; D ambiguous. There are 13 residues in the CDR3. Between the trimmed V and J ends, which lost 5 bases and 0 bases, there was a span of 5 bases. In DNA form, the CDR3 reads TGTGCCAGCAGTCCGTACTCTGGAAACACCATATATTTT. Protein sequence: CASSPYSGNTIYF.

V usage is TRBV11-2 and J usage is TRBJ2-5; D gene ambiguous. Germline-derived CDR1 and CDR2 are SGHAT and FQNNGV. The CDR3 runs to 15 residues. The ends were cut back, 5 bases at V and 2 bases at J, with 15 bases in the middle. The CDR3 spells CASSRGPSRQETQYF. CDR3 sequence (DNA): TGTGCCAGCAGCCGAGGCCCAAGCCGGCAAGAGACCCAGTACTTC.

This chain connects TRBV12-3 or TRBV12-4 to TRBJ1-4; D is undetermined. With 2 bases removed from V and 7 bases from J, the gap between germline ends came to 2 bases. The CDR3 loop spans 11 amino acids. In DNA form, the CDR3 reads TGTGCCAGCAGTTTACTTGAAAAACTGTTTTTT. Translated: CASSLLEKLFF.

This chain uses TRBV27 with TRBJ1-5, with TRBD1 identical over 9 bases. The CDR3 is 16 amino acids. Germline V gene lookup returns CDR1 MNHEY and CDR2 SMNVEV (reference sequence). The junction had 7 bases not matched to a gene; V was cut back by 5 bases and J by 2 bases. The CDR3 loop reads CASSPGDRVRNQPQHF. Written as DNA, the CDR3 is TGTGCCAGCAGTCCGGGGGACAGGGTACGCAATCAGCCCCAGCATTTT.

This clone was detected a few times. V is TRBV12-3 or TRBV12-4 and J is TRBJ1-4; D might be TRBD1 (6 bases). The CDR3 runs to 13 residues. The V end lost 4 bases, the J end lost 5 bases, and 8 bases lay between the germline ends. The CDR3 region has the DNA TGTGCCAGCAGTTGGACAGACAATGAAAAACTGTTTTTT. Amino acids: CASSWTDNEKLFF.

This sequence joins TRBV7-3 and TRBJ2-1, with 13 bases lining up with TRBD2. The germline CDR1 and CDR2 sequences are SGHTA and FQGTGA. Trimming cost V 5 bases and J 5 bases; bases outside gene matches: 3. The CDR3 consists of 15 residues. The CDR3 nucleotides are TGTGCCAGCAGCCTCGGGACTAGCGGGGACAATGAGCAGTTCTTC. Translation: CASSLGTSGDNEQFF.

Only one count was recorded for this clone. This chain links TRBV27 with TRBJ1-2; tentatively, D is TRBD1 (6 bases). Between the trimmed V and J ends, which lost 8 bases and 0 bases, there was a span of 13 bases. The CDR3 loop spans 14 amino acids. CDR1 and CDR2 from the germline V gene are MNHEY and SMNVEV (reference sequence). The CDR3 coding sequence is TGTGCCAGCTCTCAACAGGGTTCTAACTATGGCTACACCTTC. Protein product: CASSQQGSNYGYTF.

The genes are TRBV5-1 and TRBJ2-2, with 8 positions matching TRBD2. CDR1 is SGHRS, CDR2 YFSETQ, per germline. Unmatched junction bases numbered 8, after V lost 3 bases and J lost 4 bases. The CDR3 spans 16 residues. This chain's CDR3 is CASSWDGRAVTGELFF. The CDR3, as DNA: TGCGCCAGCAGCTGGGACGGGAGGGCCGTCACCGGGGAGCTGTTTTTT.

The CDR3 bases are TGTGCCAGCAGCGACTATAAGACCGGGACAATCATATACACTGAAGCTTTCTTT. Its translation: CASSDYKTGTIIYTEAFF. The V call is TRBV5-6, the J call TRBJ1-1; TRBD1 is a possible D gene (6 bases). V gave up 4 bases and J gave up 3 bases, with 25 bases separating them. Germline CDR1 reads SGHDT; CDR2 reads YYEEEE. CDR3 size: 18 residues.

The chain recombines TRBV6-1 with TRBJ2-3, with 9 bases identical to TRBD1. After removal of 4 bases from V and 5 bases from J, the junction contained 13 bases not matched to a gene. The germline CDR1 and CDR2 sequences are MNHNS and SASEGT. The CDR3 is 17 residues long. CDR3: CASSVSSGTGYGDTQYF. Here the CDR3 DNA reads TGTGCCAGCAGTGTCTCGAGTGGGACAGGGTATGGAGATACGCAGTATTTT.

This clone turned up a few times. This chain connects TRBV19 to TRBJ2-1; 7 bases agree with TRBD2. After removal of 2 bases from V and 3 bases from J, the junction contained 1 base not matched to a gene. The germline CDR1 and CDR2 sequences are LNHDA and SQIVND (reference sequence). The CDR3 length is 14 residues. For the CDR3, the DNA is TGTGCCAGTAGTATAACTAGCGACTACAATGAGCAGTTCTTC. Amino acids: CASSITSDYNEQFF.